This T cell receptor beta chain stems from a study of CD8+ T cells in alopecia areata. Study as a whole: Treated patients received oral tofacitinib, 5 to 10 mg twice daily. Tofacitinib lasted 6 to 18 months, then 6 months off drug.

This clone has only a few counts. Its antigen is unidentified. RNA extraction and reverse transcription yielded cDNA as sequencing template. This table comes from immunoSEQ multiplex PCR, and its TCRdb copy is limited to in-frame clones, with some not included. The data hold under 150,000 clones, with approximately 53% observed a single time. Treatment of the sample: oral pan-JAK inhibitor, 5-10 mg twice daily. Trimming took off 6 bases at V and 0 bases at J, with 15 bases between the two ends. CDR3 length equals 14 residues. CDR1 and CDR2 (germline): SQVTM, ANQGSEA. Regarding the study as a whole: Expanded CD8+ clones among the top 100, and scalp clonality, were significantly decreased by tofacitinib.

The TCR sequence derives from a human donor with alopecia areata. This chain uses TRBV29-1 with TRBJ2-7; D is tentatively TRBD1 or TRBD2 (5 bases each). The material was CD4+ T cells sorted from blood, obtained at week 4, from a patient treated with tofacitinib. The CDR3 loop is CSVNPGTGSYEQYF. Here the CDR3 DNA reads TGCAGCGTCAATCCCGGGACGGGCTCCTACGAGCAGTACTTC.